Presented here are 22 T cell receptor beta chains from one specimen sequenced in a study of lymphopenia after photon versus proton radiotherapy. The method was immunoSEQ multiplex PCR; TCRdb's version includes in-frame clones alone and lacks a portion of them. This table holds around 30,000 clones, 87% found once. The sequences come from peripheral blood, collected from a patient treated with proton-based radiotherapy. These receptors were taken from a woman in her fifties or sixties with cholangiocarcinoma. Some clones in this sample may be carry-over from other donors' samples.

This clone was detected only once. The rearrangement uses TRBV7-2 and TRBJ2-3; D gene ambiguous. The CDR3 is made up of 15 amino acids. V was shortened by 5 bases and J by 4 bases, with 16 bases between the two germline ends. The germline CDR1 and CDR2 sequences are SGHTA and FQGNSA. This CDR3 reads CASSRRERPSDTQYF. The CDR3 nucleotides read TGTGCCAGCAGCAGGCGCGAGCGACCCTCAGATACGCAGTATTTT.

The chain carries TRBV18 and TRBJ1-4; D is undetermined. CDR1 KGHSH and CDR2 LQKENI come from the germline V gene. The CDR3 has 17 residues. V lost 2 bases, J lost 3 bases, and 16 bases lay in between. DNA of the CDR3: TGTGCCAGCTCACCAAGGTCGACCGGCGGGGCTAATGAAAAACTGTTTTTT. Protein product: CASSPRSTGGANEKLFF.

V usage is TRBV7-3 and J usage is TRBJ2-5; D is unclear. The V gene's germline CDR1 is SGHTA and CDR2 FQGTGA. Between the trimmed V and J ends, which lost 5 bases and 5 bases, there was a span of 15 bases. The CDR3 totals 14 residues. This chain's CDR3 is CASSPRLGSETQYF. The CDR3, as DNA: TGTGCCAGCAGCCCAAGGTTGGGGTCGGAGACCCAGTACTTC.

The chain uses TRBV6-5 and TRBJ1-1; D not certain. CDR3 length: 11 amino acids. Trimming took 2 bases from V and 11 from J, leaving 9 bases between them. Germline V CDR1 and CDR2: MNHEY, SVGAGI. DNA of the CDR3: TGTGCCAGCAGTTACGTAGGGTACGCTTTCTTT. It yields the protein CASSYVGYAFF.

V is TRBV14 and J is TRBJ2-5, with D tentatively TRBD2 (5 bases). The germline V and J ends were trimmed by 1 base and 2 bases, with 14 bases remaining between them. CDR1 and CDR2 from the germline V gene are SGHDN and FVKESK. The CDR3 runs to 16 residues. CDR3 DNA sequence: TGTGCCAGCAGCCAAGGGTGGCGGGCTTCACAAGAGACCCAGTACTTC. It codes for CASSQGWRASQETQYF.

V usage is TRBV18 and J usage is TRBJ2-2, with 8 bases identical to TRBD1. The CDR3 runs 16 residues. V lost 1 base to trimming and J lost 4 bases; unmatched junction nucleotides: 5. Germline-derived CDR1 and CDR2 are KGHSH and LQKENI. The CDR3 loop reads CASSPRQGALTGELFF. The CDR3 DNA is TGTGCCAGCTCACCACGGCAGGGGGCCCTCACCGGGGAGCTGTTTTTT.

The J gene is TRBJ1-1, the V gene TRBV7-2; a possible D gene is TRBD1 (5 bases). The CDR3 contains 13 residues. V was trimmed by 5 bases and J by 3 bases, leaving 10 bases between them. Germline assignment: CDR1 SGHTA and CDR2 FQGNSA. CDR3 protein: CASSPDRDTEAFF. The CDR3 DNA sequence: TGTGCCAGCAGCCCCGACAGAGACACTGAAGCTTTCTTT.

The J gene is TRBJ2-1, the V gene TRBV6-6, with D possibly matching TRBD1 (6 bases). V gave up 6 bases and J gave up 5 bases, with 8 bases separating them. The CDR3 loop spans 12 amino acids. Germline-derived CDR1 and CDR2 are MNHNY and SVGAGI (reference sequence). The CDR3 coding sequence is TGTGCCAGCAGCCCAGGGGACAATGAGCAGTTCTTC. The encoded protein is CASSPGDNEQFF.

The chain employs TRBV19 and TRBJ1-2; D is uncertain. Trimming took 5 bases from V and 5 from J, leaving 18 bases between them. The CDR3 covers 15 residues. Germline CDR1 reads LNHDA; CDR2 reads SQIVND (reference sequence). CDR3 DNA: TGTGCCAGTAGTCCCGCCAGGACCTCCCTTTATGGCTACACCTTC. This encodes CASSPARTSLYGYTF.

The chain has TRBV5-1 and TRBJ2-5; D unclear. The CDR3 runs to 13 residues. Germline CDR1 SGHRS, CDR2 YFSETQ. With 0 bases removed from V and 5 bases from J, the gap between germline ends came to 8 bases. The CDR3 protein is CASSLDSRETQYF. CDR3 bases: TGCGCCAGCAGCTTGGATAGCAGGGAGACCCAGTACTTC.

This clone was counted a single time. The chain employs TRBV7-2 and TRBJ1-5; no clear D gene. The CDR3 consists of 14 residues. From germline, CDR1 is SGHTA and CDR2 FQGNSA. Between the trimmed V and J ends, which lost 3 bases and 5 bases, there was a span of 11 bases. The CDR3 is CASSFLNSDQPQHF. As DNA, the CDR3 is TGTGCCAGCAGCTTTTTAAATTCAGATCAGCCCCAGCATTTT.

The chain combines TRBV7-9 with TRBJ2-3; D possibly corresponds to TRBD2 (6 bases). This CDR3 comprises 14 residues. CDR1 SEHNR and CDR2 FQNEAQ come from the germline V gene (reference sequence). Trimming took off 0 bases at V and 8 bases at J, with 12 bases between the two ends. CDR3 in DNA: TGTGCCAGCAGCTTAGCGGAGTACGGGGGTACGCAGTATTTT. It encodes CASSLAEYGGTQYF. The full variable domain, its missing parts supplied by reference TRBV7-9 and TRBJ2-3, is DTGVSQNPRHKITKRGQNVTFRCDPISEHNRLYWYRQTLGQGPEFLTYFQNEAQLEKSRLLSDRFSAERPKGSFSTLEIQRTEQGDSAMYLCASSLAEYGGTQYFGPGTRLTVL.

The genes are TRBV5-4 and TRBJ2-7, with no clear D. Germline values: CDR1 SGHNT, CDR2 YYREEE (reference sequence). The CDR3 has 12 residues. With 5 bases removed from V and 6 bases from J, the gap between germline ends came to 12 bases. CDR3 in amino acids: CASSLNIGEQYF. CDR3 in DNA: TGTGCCAGCAGTTTGAACATTGGCGAGCAGTACTTC.

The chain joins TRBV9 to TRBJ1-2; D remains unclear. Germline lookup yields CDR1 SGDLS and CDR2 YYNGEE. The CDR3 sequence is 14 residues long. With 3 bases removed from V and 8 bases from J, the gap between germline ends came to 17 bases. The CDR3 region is CASSEMARLRGYTF. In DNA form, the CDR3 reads TGTGCCAGCAGCGAGATGGCACGCCTACGGGGCTACACCTTC.

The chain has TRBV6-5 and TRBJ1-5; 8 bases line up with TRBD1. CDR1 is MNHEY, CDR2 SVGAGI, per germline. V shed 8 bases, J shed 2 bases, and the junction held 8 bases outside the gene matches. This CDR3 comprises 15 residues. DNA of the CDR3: TGTGCCAGCTCATCGAAGACAGGGGGCAATCAGCCCCAGCATTTT. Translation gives CASSSKTGGNQPQHF.

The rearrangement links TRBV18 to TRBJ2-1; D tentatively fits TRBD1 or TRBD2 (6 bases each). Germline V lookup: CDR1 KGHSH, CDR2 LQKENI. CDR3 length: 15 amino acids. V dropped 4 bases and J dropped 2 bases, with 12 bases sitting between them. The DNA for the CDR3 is TGTGCCAGCTCACTAAGGGGGGTGCCCTACAATGAGCAGTTCTTC. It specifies CASSLRGVPYNEQFF.

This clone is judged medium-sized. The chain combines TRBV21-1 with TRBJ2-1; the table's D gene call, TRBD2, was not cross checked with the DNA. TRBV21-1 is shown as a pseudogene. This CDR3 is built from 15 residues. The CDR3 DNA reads TGTGCCAGCAGCGTCCTAGCGGGGGGTCGGAATGAGCAGTTCTTC. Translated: CASSVLAGGRNEQFF.

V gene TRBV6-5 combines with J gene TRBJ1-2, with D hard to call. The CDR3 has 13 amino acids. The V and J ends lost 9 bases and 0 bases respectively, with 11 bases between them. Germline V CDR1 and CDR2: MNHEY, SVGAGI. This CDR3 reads CASRASTNYGYTF. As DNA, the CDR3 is TGTGCCAGTAGGGCCAGTACTAACTATGGCTACACCTTC.

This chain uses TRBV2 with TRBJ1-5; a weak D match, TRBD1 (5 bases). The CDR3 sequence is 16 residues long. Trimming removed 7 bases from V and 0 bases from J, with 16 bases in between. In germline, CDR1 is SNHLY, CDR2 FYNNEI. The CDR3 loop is CASTPTVIYSNQPQHF. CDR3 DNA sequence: TGTGCCAGCACCCCGACAGTGATATATAGCAATCAGCCCCAGCATTTT.

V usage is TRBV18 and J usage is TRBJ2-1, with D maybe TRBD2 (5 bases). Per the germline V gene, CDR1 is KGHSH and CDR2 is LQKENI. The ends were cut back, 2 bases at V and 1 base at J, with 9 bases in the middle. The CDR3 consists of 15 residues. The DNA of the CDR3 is TGTGCCAGCTCACCAATGGGGAGTTCCTACAATGAGCAGTTCTTC. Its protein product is CASSPMGSSYNEQFF.

CDR3 coding DNA: TGCGCCAGCAGTGATTACGGGACAGGACGCACAGATACGCAGTATTTT. Translating gives CASSDYGTGRTDTQYF. The rearrangement uses TRBV10-1 and TRBJ2-3, with 8 bases matching TRBD1. This CDR3 spans 16 amino acids. Germline lookup yields CDR1 WNHNN and CDR2 SYGVQD (reference sequence). Trimming cost V 3 bases and J 1 base; bases outside gene matches: 6.

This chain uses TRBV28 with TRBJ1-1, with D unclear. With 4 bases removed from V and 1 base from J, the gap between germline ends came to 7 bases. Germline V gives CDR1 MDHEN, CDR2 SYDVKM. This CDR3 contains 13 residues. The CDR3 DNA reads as TGTGCCAGCAGTTCCCTTGCGAACACTGAAGCTTTCTTT. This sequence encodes CASSSLANTEAFF.